This is a list of T cell receptor beta chains from one sample in a study of blood T cell repertoires in COVID-19. Some clones are missing from TCRdb's copy, which holds only in-frame ones; the method was immunoSEQ multiplex PCR. This table has 110,000 to 150,000 clones, just under 80% appearing once. The specimen was peripheral blood. The receptors come from a woman aged 55-75 years with acute or convalescent COVID-19. CDR3s include the opening cysteine and the closing phenylalanine or tryptophan. The order of the fields is clone size, CDR3 length, D gene, J gene, V gene, CDR3 DNA, CDR3 protein. D genes are given only for firm matches. Expanded clones get a size class; other rows say once, few or many, or leave the size out.

.,15,TRBD2,TRBJ2-7,TRBV28,TGTGCCAGCAGTCGCGGACTAGCGTACTCCTACGAGCAGTACTTC,CASSRGLAYSYEQYF
.,14,.,TRBJ1-5,TRBV28,TGTGCCAGCAGTTTACCCCGAGTCCATCAGCCCCAGCATTTT,CASSLPRVHQPQHF
once,14,TRBD1,TRBJ1-6,TRBV6-6,TGTGCCAGCAGTTACTCAGGGGGCCATTCACCCCTCCACTTT,CASSYSGGHSPLHF
.,17,TRBD1,TRBJ1-2,TRBV28,TGTGCCAGCAGTTTGGTGGGACAGGGGGTCCTTAACTATGGCTACACCTTC,CASSLVGQGVLNYGYTF
.,14,TRBD2,TRBJ2-7,TRBV5-4,TGTGCCAGCAGCTTCCCAGCGGGAGGGAACGAGCAGTACTTC,CASSFPAGGNEQYF
.,17,TRBD1,TRBJ2-7,TRBV23-1,TGCGCCAGCAGGCTACCTGGACAGGGGGCTGACAACTACGAGCAGTACTTC,CASRLPGQGADNYEQYF
.,15,TRBD2,TRBJ2-1,TRBV5-1,TGCGCCAGCAGCTACACTAGCGGGGGGAACAATGAGCAGTTCTTC,CASSYTSGGNNEQFF
few,15,TRBD1,TRBJ1-1,TRBV6-5,TGTGCCAGCAGAACAGGGGGCGATTTGACCACTGAAGCTTTCTTT,CASRTGGDLTTEAFF
.,16,.,TRBJ2-7,TRBV6-2/TRBV6-3,TGTGCCAGCAGTTCCGATCTAGCGCCGAGCTCCTACGAGCAGTACTTC,CASSSDLAPSSYEQYF
.,13,TRBD2,TRBJ2-7,TRBV6-1,TGTGCCAGCAGTAGGGACTACCTCTACGAGCAGTACTTC,CASSRDYLYEQYF
once,14,.,TRBJ2-5,TRBV12-1,TGTGCCAGCACCTCCTACAGGGCCGGGGAGACCCAGTACTTC,CASTSYRAGETQYF
.,15,TRBD2,TRBJ2-1,TRBV28,TGTGCCAGCAGTTTCGGAGCTAGCGGGTCGGTAGAGCAGTTCTTC,CASSFGASGSVEQFF
.,16,TRBD2,TRBJ2-5,TRBV5-6,TGTGCCAGCAGCTTGGACGGGGCGGGAGAGGGAGAGACCCAGTACTTC,CASSLDGAGEGETQYF
few,16,.,TRBJ1-6,TRBV5-1,TGCGCCAGCAGCTTGGATAGGGGACTGAGGAATTCACCCCTCCACTTT,CASSLDRGLRNSPLHF
.,14,TRBD1,TRBJ1-1,TRBV12-5,TGTGCTAGTGGCCTGGGACAGGGCGACACTGAAGCTTTCTTT,CASGLGQGDTEAFF
.,15,.,TRBJ2-1,TRBV19,TGTGCCAGTAGAGATCCAGCCGCGGGCTTCAATCAGCAGTTCTTC,CASRDPAAGFNQQFF
.,22,TRBD2,TRBJ2-7,TRBV5-1,TGCGCCAGCAGCCTTGATCCGTTCAGGCGTCTAGCGGGAGGGATTAGCACCTACGAGCAGTACTTC,CASSLDPFRRLAGGISTYEQYF
once,13,.,TRBJ1-1,TRBV11-2,TGTGCCAGCAGCTTATTAGGGACAACTGAAGCTTTCTTT,CASSLLGTTEAFF
once,15,.,TRBJ1-5,TRBV28,TGTGCCAGCAGCTTTCAGGCGGGACGGCATCAGCCCCAGCATTTT,CASSFQAGRHQPQHF
.,17,TRBD2,TRBJ2-7,TRBV28,TGTGCCAGCAGTTTAGGGGGGGCTAGCGGGCTGACCTACGAGCAGTACTTC,CASSLGGASGLTYEQYF
.,13,.,TRBJ1-4,TRBV30,TGTGCCTGGGCCGGGACTGCAAATGAAAAACTGTTTTTT,CAWAGTANEKLFF
.,13,.,TRBJ1-2,TRBV28,TGTGCCAGCACCCGGACTCAAAATCCCGGCTACACCTTC,CASTRTQNPGYTF
.,17,.,TRBJ1-5,TRBV19,TGTGCCAGTAGTATAATAGCAGCCAGGGGAAGCAATCAGCCCCAGCATTTT,CASSIIAARGSNQPQHF
.,16,TRBD2,TRBJ2-1,TRBV11-2,TGTGCCAGCAGCCTTCCCGGTAGCGGGAGGGCCGGTGAGCAGTTCTTC,CASSLPGSGRAGEQFF
.,15,TRBD1,TRBJ2-7,TRBV7-2,TGTGCCAGCAGCTTTTTTGGGACAGGTGGCTACGAGCAGTACTTC,CASSFFGTGGYEQYF
few,16,TRBD2,TRBJ2-3,TRBV25-1,TGTGCCAGCAGTGCTCTAGCGGGAGTTGACACAGATACGCAGTATTTT,CASSALAGVDTDTQYF
many,17,TRBD1,TRBJ2-7,TRBV27,TGTGCCAGCATGGGCGGATCTCTGACAGGGGGATCCTACGAGCAGTACTTC,CASMGGSLTGGSYEQYF
.,18,.,TRBJ1-5,TRBV27,TGTGCCAGCGGATACCCGAGTGTGGGCCGCTATAGCAATCAGCCCCAGCATTTT,CASGYPSVGRYSNQPQHF
once,14,.,TRBJ1-6,TRBV6-5,TGTGCCAGCACCCTCAGGGGTGGAAATTCACCCCTCCACTTT,CASTLRGGNSPLHF
.,15,TRBD1,TRBJ2-3,TRBV5-1,TGCGCCAGCAGCCTCCGGACAGGTAGCACAGATACGCAGTATTTT,CASSLRTGSTDTQYF
.,14,.,TRBJ2-2,TRBV2,TGTGCCAGCAGTGGGACAGAGAGCACCGGGGAGCTGTTTTTT,CASSGTESTGELFF
few,14,TRBD1,TRBJ1-6,TRBV6-4,TGTGCCAGCAGTGACGGGACAGACTCTTCACCCCTCCACTTT,CASSDGTDSSPLHF
.,16,TRBD2,TRBJ2-1,TRBV5-1,TGCGCCAGCAGCGTACTTCTAGCGGGAGGCGGAAATGAGCAGTTCTTC,CASSVLLAGGGNEQFF
.,11,.,TRBJ2-7,TRBV6-5,TGTGCCAGCAGCGAGTTCTACGAGCAGTACTTC,CASSEFYEQYF
.,17,TRBD2,TRBJ2-1,TRBV4-2,TGTGCCAGCAGCCAAGGGCTAGCGGGAGCGTCTTACAATGAGCAGTTCTTC,CASSQGLAGASYNEQFF
.,14,TRBD1,TRBJ1-6,TRBV6-5,TGTGCCAGCAAACAGGGGGCTTCTGGTTCACCCCTCCACTTT,CASKQGASGSPLHF